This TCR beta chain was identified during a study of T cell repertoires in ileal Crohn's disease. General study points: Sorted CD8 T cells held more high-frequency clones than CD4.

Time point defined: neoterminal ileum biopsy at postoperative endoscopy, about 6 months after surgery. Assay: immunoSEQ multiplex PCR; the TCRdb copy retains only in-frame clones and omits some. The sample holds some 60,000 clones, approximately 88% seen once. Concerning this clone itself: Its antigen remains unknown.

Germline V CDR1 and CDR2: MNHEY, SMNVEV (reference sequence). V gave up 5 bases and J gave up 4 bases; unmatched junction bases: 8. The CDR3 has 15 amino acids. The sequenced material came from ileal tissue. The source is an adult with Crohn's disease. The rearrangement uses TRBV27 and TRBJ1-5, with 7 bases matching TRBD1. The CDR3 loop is CASSQTGLGNQPQHF. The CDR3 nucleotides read TGTGCCAGCAGTCAGACAGGGTTGGGAAATCAGCCCCAGCATTTT.